This T cell receptor (beta chain) comes out of a study of spatial heterogeneity in lung cancer. Specified time point: sample taken at primary tumor resection. The input material, whole RNA from tumor, nontumor lung or frozen PBMC, was sequenced unsorted. Ten or more counts support this clonotype. TCRdb reprocessed the 5' RACE reads with MiXCR, giving one entry per CDR3 protein. The repertoire holds 10,000 to 11,000 distinct CDR3 sequences, with approximately 6.3% as singletons. Looked up from germline, CDR1 is GTSNPN and CDR2 is SVGIG (reference sequence). The V end lost 6 bases, the J end lost 4 bases, and 9 bases lay between the germline ends. This CDR3 spans 11 amino acids.

This specimen was normal lung tissue next to the tumor, taken at surgery. The TCR sequence derives from a male donor with early-stage non-small cell lung cancer. The chain joins TRBV30 to TRBJ1-2, with D possibly matching TRBD1 (6 bases). CDR3 nucleotide sequence: TGTGCCTGTGGGGGGCTCTATGGCTACACCTTC. Amino acids: CACGGLYGYTF.